Included here is one T cell receptor (beta chain) sequence, with context. This clone's antigen is unknown. No qualities accompany the bases; no much larger clone lies one base away. The immunoSEQ Assay, a bias-controlled multiplex PCR, was used to amplify TCRbeta CDR3 regions from genomic DNA. The paper's processing steps were these. Nucleated cell counts per sample were estimated from amplification of reference gene primers within the assay. To quantify the absolute abundance of each unique TCRbeta CDR3 rearrangement, sequence reads were collapsed and filtered. For each sample, productive Simpson clonality was calculated as the square root of Simpson's diversity index over productive rearrangements. TCRdb provides this immuneACCESS table in a form limited to in-frame rearrangements. Some clones are lacking; in checked studies, under half of them reflect an unresolved V gene, and why the rest are absent is not known. The DNA gave D and trimming, while V, J and clone size come from that table. In all, the sample holds 250,000 to 300,000 clones, and about 88% of those were seen once. Together, the top ten hold around 2% of the sample.

This sample was taken from a study of blood T cell repertoires in COVID-19 (dated by TCRdb to the early 2020s). General notes on the study: ImmuneRACE Cohort 3 recovered participants were defined by two consecutive negative NP/OP PCR tests, healthcare professional clearance, or symptom resolution. Samples covering the acute and convalescent phases of COVID-19 were provided by collaborators in the United States, Italy and Spain. Samples were obtained from the ongoing ImmuneRACE study (first 160 participants) and from over a thousand subjects provided by 6 global collaborators. A de-identified subject ID, COVID-19 status, age in years and sex were almost always included in the sample metadata. The dataset comprised deeply sampled blood TCRbeta repertoires from subjects exposed to, actively infected with, or recovered from COVID-19. Where HLA class I and class II types were available, the types were taken from metadata supplied by the sample provider, not from assay-based typing. The repertoires were made available in a free public database intended to serve as a resource for research on the immune response to SARS-CoV-2. The material from the prospective study consisted of cDNA or gDNA derived from T cells, B-cell-depleted T cells, or PBMCs. On the study overall, not on this receptor specifically: The amount of clinical and demographic metadata varied by source and participant and was provided uncurated.

Participants in the prospective study were aged about 18 to 95 years, lived in about two dozen United States geographic areas, and enrolled through a virtual design. Cohort assignment in the prospective study relied on participant-reported clinical history from a screening survey and a study questionnaire. Mobile phlebotomists in the prospective study collected whole blood, serum and a nasopharyngeal or oropharyngeal swab from every participant. Additional blood draws and questionnaires over a 2-month period could optionally be provided by prospective study participants. Prospective study blood samples were shipped either frozen or at room temperature before DNA extraction. The CDR3 covers 17 residues, taking in both the cysteine and the phenylalanine. Only the CDR3 region is kept as DNA, spanning 51 bases read in frame from base 1. From V the trimming removes 0 bases and from J it removes 7 bases, while the gene matches leave 10 bases of the junction unaccounted for. CDR1 and CDR2 are drawn from the germline V gene: SGHNT, YENEEA.

The sample consisted of PBMCs or T cells enriched from blood (not recorded which). The clonotype comes from a woman aged 55 to 70 in a cohort exposed to, infected with or recovered from COVID-19 (not recorded which). The V and J segments used are TRBV11-3 and TRBJ2-1; 9 central nucleotides agree with TRBD1. The base sequence is TGTGCCAGCAGCTTAGATGGCCGGGACAGGGTGAGGAATGAGCAGTTCTTC. It translates as CASSLDGRDRVRNEQFF.